This T cell receptor beta chain is from a study of T cells expressing NK-cell markers. About the study: The TCR beta repertoires originated in sorted CD3+CD56+NKG2C+, CD3+CD56+NKG2C- and CD3+CD56-NKG2C+ T cells. Most of the eight sequenced donors were HCMV-seropositive; one was seronegative. Study-level findings and limits: In a group of several donors, dominant NKG2C+ clonotypes represented about 1.0-7.5% of CD8+ T cells.

TCRdb re-called the 5' RACE reads; every CDR3 protein appears as one record, without DNA. The sample has a few hundred thousand distinct CDR3 sequences. The CDR3 is 14 residues long. The germline gives CDR1 DFQATT, CDR2 SNEGSKA (reference sequence). Details on this clonotype: Its antigen is currently unknown.

This clonotype originated in a man aged 18-30 years in good health. The chain is built from TRBV20-1 and TRBJ2-1; the D gene TCRdb calls, TRBD1, cannot be checked with no DNA. Sequenced input: blood T cells: a sorted CD56 or NKG2C T cell subset, CD4+ or CD8+ T cells, or bulk PBMC T cells (not recorded which). CDR3 protein: CSARSSLGDNEQFF.